This is a list of T cell receptor beta chains from one sample in a study of blood T cells in healthy people across ages. TCRdb re-derived calls from the 5' RACE reads in MiXCR, one entry per CDR3 protein. Of around 2 million distinct CDR3 sequences in the sample, about two fifths were seen once. Sequencing input: blood. These receptors were taken from a human donor in good health. Both conserved end residues are part of each CDR3. The D gene is left open where the match is weak. Only part of the rows carry a size: once, few, many, or a class if the clone is expanded.

clone size: few; V gene: TRBV6-6; D gene: -; J gene: TRBJ1-5; CDR3 DNA: TGTGCCAGCAGTAGCTTGGGGGGATCTACTCCCCAGCATTTT; CDR3 protein: CASSSLGGSTPQHF
clone size: -; V gene: TRBV4-3; D gene: -; J gene: TRBJ1-1; CDR3 DNA: TGCGCCAGCAGCCAACTAGGCGGAAACACTGAAGCTTTCTTT; CDR3 protein: CASSQLGGNTEAFF
clone size: -; V gene: TRBV18; D gene: -; J gene: TRBJ1-1; CDR3 DNA: TGTGCCAGCTCACCACGGGCAGAACCGAACACTGAAGCTTTCTTT; CDR3 protein: CASSPRAEPNTEAFF
clone size: -; V gene: TRBV20-1; D gene: TRBD1; J gene: TRBJ2-1; CDR3 DNA: TGCAGTGCTAGTGGTCAGGGGGCGTCCCCCCAGTTCTTC; CDR3 protein: CSASGQGASPQFF
clone size: -; V gene: TRBV12-3/TRBV12-4; D gene: -; J gene: TRBJ1-1; CDR3 DNA: TGTGCCAGCAGTTTATGGCAGGGCATGAACACTGAAGCTTTCTTT; CDR3 protein: CASSLWQGMNTEAFF
clone size: -; V gene: TRBV6-2/TRBV6-3; D gene: TRBD2; J gene: TRBJ2-1; CDR3 DNA: TGTGCCAGCAGTTACGGGGGGACTAGCGCCGTAGTCTCCTACAATGAGCAGTTCTTC; CDR3 protein: CASSYGGTSAVVSYNEQFF
clone size: once; V gene: TRBV7-2; D gene: TRBD1; J gene: TRBJ1-2; CDR3 DNA: TGTGCCAGCATATGGGACAGCGGAAACTATGGCTACACCTTC; CDR3 protein: CASIWDSGNYGYTF
clone size: -; V gene: TRBV20-1; D gene: -; J gene: TRBJ2-5; CDR3 DNA: TGCAGTGCTAGTTATTGGGAGACAGAGACCCAGTACTTC; CDR3 protein: CSASYWETETQYF
clone size: -; V gene: TRBV5-1; D gene: -; J gene: TRBJ2-1; CDR3 DNA: TGCGCCAGCAGCCAAGGCTCGGGGGCAGGGAATGAGCAGTTCTTC; CDR3 protein: CASSQGSGAGNEQFF
clone size: -; V gene: TRBV5-1; D gene: -; J gene: TRBJ2-7; CDR3 DNA: TGCGCCAGCAGCGGGGAGCGGTACGAGCAGTACTTC; CDR3 protein: CASSGERYEQYF
clone size: few; V gene: TRBV2; D gene: TRBD2; J gene: TRBJ2-1; CDR3 DNA: TGTGCCAGCAGTGAAGGGGGACTAGTGGGCGATGAGCAGTTCTTC; CDR3 protein: CASSEGGLVGDEQFF
clone size: -; V gene: TRBV5-1; D gene: -; J gene: TRBJ1-2; CDR3 DNA: TGCGCCAGCAGCTTGGAATGGGCGGCCAGGGCTTCCTATGGCTACACCTTC; CDR3 protein: CASSLEWAARASYGYTF
clone size: few; V gene: TRBV29-1; D gene: -; J gene: TRBJ2-1; CDR3 DNA: TGCAGCGGCAAGGCAGGACAGCAGAACAATGAGCAGTTCTTC; CDR3 protein: CSGKAGQQNNEQFF
clone size: -; V gene: TRBV6-5; D gene: -; J gene: TRBJ2-7; CDR3 DNA: TGTGCCAGCAGTTACTCGAGAGGGATTCAAGTCTACGAGCAGTACTTC; CDR3 protein: CASSYSRGIQVYEQYF
clone size: many; V gene: TRBV6-2/TRBV6-3; D gene: -; J gene: TRBJ2-7; CDR3 DNA: TGTGCCAGCAGCCCACGCAGGCGGGACGAGCAGTACTTC; CDR3 protein: CASSPRRRDEQYF
clone size: -; V gene: TRBV6-2/TRBV6-3; D gene: -; J gene: TRBJ1-5; CDR3 DNA: TGTGCCAGCAGGGGGACGGATAGCAATCAGCCCCAGCATTTT; CDR3 protein: CASRGTDSNQPQHF
clone size: many; V gene: TRBV29-1; D gene: -; J gene: TRBJ2-5; CDR3 DNA: TGCAGCGTTTACCCGACACTCCAAGAGACCCAGTACTTC; CDR3 protein: CSVYPTLQETQYF
clone size: -; V gene: TRBV5-8; D gene: -; J gene: TRBJ2-3; CDR3 DNA: TGTGCCAGCAGCTTGGGGACAGGGAGGGGTGGCACAGATACGCAGTATTTT; CDR3 protein: CASSLGTGRGGTDTQYF
clone size: -; V gene: TRBV2; D gene: TRBD2; J gene: TRBJ2-1; CDR3 DNA: TGTGCCAGCAGAAGACTAGCGGGGGAAAGGGACCAGTTCTTC; CDR3 protein: CASRRLAGERDQFF
clone size: few; V gene: TRBV7-6; D gene: TRBD1; J gene: TRBJ2-7; CDR3 DNA: TGTGCCAGCAGCTACACAGGGGATGGACTCTCCTACAATGAGCAGTACTTC; CDR3 protein: CASSYTGDGLSYNEQYF
clone size: -; V gene: TRBV5-1; D gene: TRBD2; J gene: TRBJ2-1; CDR3 DNA: TGCGCCAGCAGCCCGAGGGGACTAGCGGGGGTCAGCTCCTACAATGAGCAGTTCTTC; CDR3 protein: CASSPRGLAGVSSYNEQFF
clone size: -; V gene: TRBV20-1; D gene: -; J gene: TRBJ2-7; CDR3 DNA: TGCAGTGCTAGGCGGACTGGAGGGGGGGAGCAGTACTTC; CDR3 protein: CSARRTGGGEQYF
clone size: few; V gene: TRBV6-5; D gene: -; J gene: TRBJ1-5; CDR3 DNA: TGTGCCAGCAGCCCTACCGGGTGGGGCAATCAGCCCCAGCATTTT; CDR3 protein: CASSPTGWGNQPQHF
clone size: few; V gene: TRBV7-2; D gene: -; J gene: TRBJ2-7; CDR3 DNA: TGTGCCAGCAGCTTAGCAGGGTTGCGGTACTACGAGCAGTACTTC; CDR3 protein: CASSLAGLRYYEQYF
clone size: -; V gene: TRBV7-2; D gene: -; J gene: TRBJ1-6; CDR3 DNA: TGTGCCAGCAGCCTAGACAGCCCAAATTCACCCCTCCACTTT; CDR3 protein: CASSLDSPNSPLHF
clone size: -; V gene: TRBV29-1; D gene: TRBD1; J gene: TRBJ1-1; CDR3 DNA: TGCAGCGCCCGCGTCCCGGGACAGGGATTGAACACTGAAGCTTTCTTT; CDR3 protein: CSARVPGQGLNTEAFF
clone size: few; V gene: TRBV28; D gene: -; J gene: TRBJ2-7; CDR3 DNA: TGTGCCAGCATGGAGGGGGCAGGGGCCTACGAGCAGTACTTC; CDR3 protein: CASMEGAGAYEQYF
clone size: -; V gene: TRBV12-3/TRBV12-4; D gene: -; J gene: TRBJ1-1; CDR3 DNA: TGTGCCAGCACAAAAATCCGCCGTAACACTGAAGCTTTCTTT; CDR3 protein: CASTKIRRNTEAFF
clone size: -; V gene: TRBV3-1; D gene: TRBD1; J gene: TRBJ2-7; CDR3 DNA: TGTGCCAGCAGCCAAGCCCCGGGACAGGCCTACGAGCAGTACTTC; CDR3 protein: CASSQAPGQAYEQYF
clone size: -; V gene: TRBV27; D gene: -; J gene: TRBJ1-1; CDR3 DNA: TGTGCCAGCAACTCACTGAGGAGTGGATGGACTGAAGCTTTCTTT; CDR3 protein: CASNSLRSGWTEAFF
clone size: once; V gene: TRBV6-8; D gene: TRBD1; J gene: TRBJ1-5; CDR3 DNA: TGTGCCAGCATTCTCCCCCCGGGACAGGGGGAGGATCAGCCCCAGCATTTT; CDR3 protein: CASILPPGQGEDQPQHF
clone size: -; V gene: TRBV12-3/TRBV12-4; D gene: TRBD1; J gene: TRBJ1-1; CDR3 DNA: TGTGCCAGCAGATACGGGACAGGGCAAGCTTTCTTT; CDR3 protein: CASRYGTGQAFF
clone size: -; V gene: TRBV6-5; D gene: -; J gene: TRBJ1-1; CDR3 DNA: TGTGCCAGCAGTTACTCTGGGGTTATGAACACTGAAGCTTTCTTT; CDR3 protein: CASSYSGVMNTEAFF
clone size: few; V gene: TRBV20-1; D gene: -; J gene: TRBJ1-2; CDR3 DNA: TGCAGTGCTAGGCGGGAGGACAGCCCAACTTCTAACTATGGCTACACCTTC; CDR3 protein: CSARREDSPTSNYGYTF
clone size: few; V gene: TRBV28; D gene: -; J gene: TRBJ1-6; CDR3 DNA: TGTGCCAGCAGTGTGCTAGAGGTGAGAAGCTCCTATAATTCACCCCTCCACTTT; CDR3 protein: CASSVLEVRSSYNSPLHF